The rows below give T cell receptor beta chains drawn from one sample of a study of blood T cell repertoires in COVID-19. Generated by immunoSEQ multiplex PCR, the TCRdb table keeps only in-frame clones and is missing some. There are about 210,000 clones in the sample; approximately 82% occur only once, and about 10% lies in the top ten. The sequenced material came from peripheral blood. The source is a man in his forties or fifties with active or convalescent COVID-19. CDR3s include the opening cysteine and the closing phenylalanine or tryptophan. A D gene is named only where the DNA matches it firmly. Part of the rows lack a size; the others show once, few, many or a class for expanded clones.

>TRBJ2-1|.|TRBV28|15|.
TGTGCCAGCAGTCCCCGGTCCGACTTATACAATGAGCAGTTCTTC
CASSPRSDLYNEQFF
>TRBJ1-1|.|TRBV28|14|.
TGTGCCAGCAGTCCCCGGGGGGGGCTGGGTGAAGCTTTCTTT
CASSPRGGLGEAFF
>TRBJ1-1|once|TRBV24-1|14|TRBD1
TGTGCCACCAGTGACGTGAAGGACAGGGATGGGGCTTTCTTT
CATSDVKDRDGAFF
>TRBJ2-1|.|TRBV7-6|14|TRBD1
TGTGCCAGCAGCTCGACAGGGTTCTACAATGAGCAGTTCTTC
CASSSTGFYNEQFF
>TRBJ1-1|.|TRBV19|13|TRBD1
TGTGCCGTTAAGACAGGGGCGGGCACTGAAGCTTTCTTT
CAVKTGAGTEAFF
>TRBJ2-3|once|TRBV19|19|TRBD2
TGTGCCAGTAGTATCTCATTTCGACTAGCGGGCGCAGGGGCAGATACGCAGTATTTT
CASSISFRLAGAGADTQYF
>TRBJ2-5|few|TRBV7-6|15|.
TGTGCCAGCAGCTTTACAGGGATTGGCGGAGAGACCCAGTACTTC
CASSFTGIGGETQYF
>TRBJ2-3|.|TRBV10-3|14|TRBD1
TGTGCCATCAGGGGACAGGGGGCTAAGGATACGCAGTATTTT
CAIRGQGAKDTQYF
>TRBJ2-3|.|TRBV11-2|13|.
TGTGCCAGCACTAGTCGACGCACAGATACGCAGTATTTT
CASTSRRTDTQYF
>TRBJ2-5|once|TRBV2|15|TRBD2
TGTGCCAGCAGGCCCGGGGCGGGGGGAAAAGAGACCCAGTACTTC
CASRPGAGGKETQYF
>TRBJ2-5|.|TRBV6-6|11|TRBD2
TGTGCCCGGACTAGCGGGGAGACCCAGTACTTC
CARTSGETQYF
>TRBJ1-5|.|TRBV5-8|14|.
TGTGCCAGCAGCCCCTTGGGGTGGGGCCAGCCCCAGCATTTT
CASSPLGWGQPQHF
>TRBJ2-7|.|TRBV19|18|TRBD2
TGTGCCAGTAGTATAAAGGGGCCTGGCGGGAGCCCCAACTACGAGCAGTACTTC
CASSIKGPGGSPNYEQYF
>TRBJ1-3|.|TRBV5-1|16|TRBD1
TGCGCCAGCAGCTCACAAGGACAGGGGGCAGGAAACACCATATATTTT
CASSSQGQGAGNTIYF
>TRBJ2-1|.|TRBV28|14|TRBD1
TGTGCCAGCAGTTCTCCGACGACAGGGGGTGAGCAGTTCTTC
CASSSPTTGGEQFF
>TRBJ1-5|.|TRBV19|12|TRBD1
TGTGCCAGTGGACAGGGGCGTCAGCCCCAGCATTTT
CASGQGRQPQHF
>TRBJ2-5|.|TRBV7-3|16|.
TGTGCCAGCAGCTTGACGGGGGTTGTAGGGCGAGAGACCCAGTACTTC
CASSLTGVVGRETQYF
>TRBJ2-1|.|TRBV7-3|15|TRBD2
TGTGCCAGCAGCTTATTACTAGCGGGGGGCAATGAGCAGTTCTTC
CASSLLLAGGNEQFF
>TRBJ1-5|.|TRBV5-1|15|.
TGCGCCAGCAGCCCAGAGGGGGGGGTTGGTCAGCCCCAGCATTTT
CASSPEGGVGQPQHF
>TRBJ2-1|.|TRBV7-9|15|.
TGTGCCAGCAGACCCAGGGGGGCTACCTACAATGAGCAGTTCTTC
CASRPRGATYNEQFF
>TRBJ1-2|.|TRBV6-5|14|.
TGTGCCAGCAGTTATTCAGGGCATCCCTATGGCTACACCTTC
CASSYSGHPYGYTF
>TRBJ1-6|few|TRBV6-5|16|.
TGTGCCAGCAGTTACTCGGTACGGGGTGGAGTATCACCCCTCCACTTT
CASSYSVRGGVSPLHF
>TRBJ2-7|.|TRBV11-1|13|.
TGTGCCAGCAGCCTTGACATCTCCTACGAGCAGTACTTC
CASSLDISYEQYF
>TRBJ1-1|once|TRBV14|13|.
TGTGCCAGCAGCCAACAGGGGAGCGCTGAAGCTTTCTTT
CASSQQGSAEAFF
>TRBJ1-1|.|TRBV5-4|16|.
TGTGCCAGCAGCTTACGGGGAAACCCGCTGAACACTGAAGCTTTCTTT
CASSLRGNPLNTEAFF
>TRBJ1-2|.|TRBV11-2|15|.
TGTGCCAGCAGCTCCCTCAGGGACACTAACTATGGCTACACCTTC
CASSSLRDTNYGYTF
>TRBJ2-1|.|TRBV6-4|15|.
TGTGCCAGCAGTTTGAGTCTTGGGGGGGCGAATGAGCAGTTCTTC
CASSLSLGGANEQFF
>TRBJ2-3|.|TRBV7-2|14|.
TGTGCCAGCAGCTTAGCCAGACACACAGATACGCAGTATTTT
CASSLARHTDTQYF
>TRBJ1-3|.|TRBV5-5|14|.
TGTGCCAGCAGCTTCCCAGGGGCGGGAAACACCATATATTTT
CASSFPGAGNTIYF
>TRBJ2-5|.|TRBV27|14|TRBD2
TGTGCCAGCAGTTTATGGGGGGGACAAGAGACCCAGTACTTC
CASSLWGGQETQYF
>TRBJ2-5|.|TRBV7-7|17|TRBD1
TGTGCTAGCCCCCCGGAGAGGGGGCAGGTTAGGCAAGAGACCCAGTACTTC
CASPPERGQVRQETQYF
>TRBJ1-1|.|TRBV28|12|.
TGTGCCAGCAGTTTTGAGTACACTGAAGCTTTCTTT
CASSFEYTEAFF
>TRBJ2-2|.|TRBV6-4|15|.
TGTGCCAGCAGTGCGGAACAGGCGAACACCGGGGAGCTGTTTTTT
CASSAEQANTGELFF